This paragraph reports one TCR beta chain. No antigen is known for it. The CDR3 spans 13 residues. Trimming shortened V by 6 bases and J by 2 bases, and 10 bases separated the two germline ends. Germline CDR1 MDHEN, CDR2 SYDVKM. The PCR was carried out with 60 Vbeta primers and 13 Jbeta primers. Some clones are missing from TCRdb's copy, which holds only in-frame ones; the method was immunoSEQ multiplex PCR. The sample holds fewer than 150,000 clones, around 75% seen once. This record comes from a study of cytomegalovirus exposure and HLA in healthy donors. Study outcomes and limitations: Among the most significant clusters, several appeared linked to common viral pathogens in a later analysis. Sequencing had likely introduced a cluster of highly shared sequence variants as an artifact.

This clonotype was sampled from a man aged 40-55 years in good health and CMV-seronegative. The chain carries TRBV28 and TRBJ1-1; a weak D match, TRBD1 (5 bases). Sequenced sample: PBMCs. CDR3 residues: CASSFDSNTEAFF. The CDR3 DNA sequence: TGTGCCAGCAGCTTTGACAGCAACACTGAAGCTTTCTTT.